These 2 T cell receptor beta chains came from one sample sequenced in a study of CD8 T cells in ankylosing spondylitis. One entry per CDR3 protein, called by TCRdb with MiXCR from the 5' RACE reads. The sample holds a few hundred thousand distinct CDR3 sequences, about a fifth seen once. General observations from the study: A TCR beta motif of fewer than ten highly homologous variants seemed to mark ankylosing spondylitis blood.

These receptors lack a known antigen. The specimen was blood, either unsorted or a sorted T cell fraction (not recorded which). The receptors stem from a male donor with ankylosing spondylitis.

This clonotype has a handful of counts. This sequence joins TRBV20-1 and TRBJ2-1; the D is unclear. The CDR3 runs 16 residues. V was cut by 1 base and J by 7 bases, with 20 bases left in between. Germline V gives CDR1 DFQATT, CDR2 SNEGSKA (reference sequence). CDR3 nucleotide sequence: TGCAGTGCTAGAGGTGGCATGGAAGAGACCACGAATGAGCAGTTCTTC. Amino acid sequence: CSARGGMEETTNEQFF.

This clonotype was picked up a small number of times. V usage is TRBV4-3 and J usage is TRBJ2-7; D possibly corresponds to TRBD2 (6 bases). V lost 1 base and J lost 4, with 11 bases in between. The V gene's germline CDR1 is LGHNA and CDR2 YSLEER. This CDR3 is 14 amino acids long. The DNA for the CDR3 is TGCGCCAGCAGCCAAGCGACTAGTTTATACGAGCAGTACTTC. Its translation: CASSQATSLYEQYF.